The 18 T cell receptor beta chains in this list originate from one sample, sequenced in a study of shared clonotypes between healthy human individuals (dated by TCRdb to 2019 to 2021). The library relied on the immunoSEQ multiplex PCR assay. Held by TCRdb, this immuneACCESS table contains in-frame sequences only and omits some clones. Under half of the omission traces to an unresolved V gene where checked; the cause of the rest is unknown. The table for this sample lists roughly 770,000 clones; 95% to 97% of them were counted only once. The ten largest clones add up to less than 0.3% of the sample. CD8 naive samples consisted of CD45RO-negative cells that were positively selected for CCR7, yielding a CD45RA+CCR7+ population without TemRA cells. The source material was naive CD8+ T cells sorted from blood. The cell subset or site label corresponds to: CD45RA+CCR7+. The receptors were gathered from a man aged 25 to 40 in good health.

The chain employs TRBV5-1 and TRBJ1-1; D call uncertain. With 0 bases removed from V and 1 base from J, the gap between germline ends came to 4 bases. The CDR3 contains 13 residues. Germline assignment: CDR1 SGHRS and CDR2 YFSETQ. The CDR3 DNA is TGCGCCAGCAGCTTGGGGGAGAACACTGAAGCTTTCTTT. Residues: CASSLGENTEAFF. Full variable domain (remainder filled in from reference TRBV5-1 and TRBJ1-1): KAGVTQTPRYLIKTRGQQVTLSCSPISGHRSVSWYQQTPGQGLQFLFEYFSETQRNKGNFPGRFSGRQFSNSRSEMNVSTLELGDSALYLCASSLGENTEAFFGQGTRLTVV.

The V call is TRBV5-4, the J call TRBJ2-1, with 7 bases identical to TRBD2. The V gene end was trimmed by 4 bases and the J gene end by 2 bases; junction bases not matched to a gene: 12. The CDR3 extends over 17 amino acids. Germline loops: CDR1 SGHNT, CDR2 YYREEE (reference sequence). In DNA form, the CDR3 reads TGTGCCAGCAGCCGAAGACTCGGGGCGGGAGCCTACAATGAGCAGTTCTTC. Protein product: CASSRRLGAGAYNEQFF.

This chain links TRBV4-1 with TRBJ1-2; D gene uncertain. The V gene lost 1 base and the J gene lost 3 bases, with 12 bases spanning the gap. CDR1 is MGHRA, CDR2 YSYEKL, per germline. There are 15 residues in the CDR3. CDR3 sequence (DNA): TGCGCCAGCAGCCAAGTGGAGCAGAGCCACTATGGCTACACCTTC. The encoded protein is CASSQVEQSHYGYTF.

The chain has TRBV29-1 and TRBJ2-1; 8 positions match TRBD1. V dropped 5 bases and J dropped 5; count of bases not matched to a gene: 2. The CDR3 length is 12 residues. The germline V gene encodes CDR1 SQVTM and CDR2 ANQGSEA. CDR3 sequence: CSVLDRDNEQFF. CDR3 in DNA: TGCAGCGTTCTGGACAGGGACAATGAGCAGTTCTTC.

About this clone: Other nucleotide sequences from this sample produce the same CDR3. V is TRBV27 and J is TRBJ2-7; 8 bases fit TRBD1. Germline V lookup: CDR1 MNHEY, CDR2 SMNVEV (reference sequence). The CDR3 consists of 13 residues. V was pared by 5 bases and J by 0 bases, with 0 bases of the junction left unmatched. Written as DNA, the CDR3 is TGTGCCAGCAGTACAGGGGGCTCCTACGAGCAGTACTTC. It encodes CASSTGGSYEQYF.

This chain connects TRBV27 to TRBJ2-7, with D possibly being TRBD1 (7 bases). The CDR3 has 17 amino acids. V was cut by 8 bases and J by 2 bases, with 25 bases left in between. The germline V gene encodes CDR1 MNHEY and CDR2 SMNVEV (reference sequence). The CDR3 loop reads CASAGRNRRQGAYEQYF. In DNA form, the CDR3 reads TGTGCCAGCGCGGGGAGAAATCGGAGGCAGGGGGCCTACGAGCAGTACTTC.

J is TRBJ1-1 and V is TRBV27; the D is unclear. V gave up 5 bases and J gave up 3 bases, with 13 bases separating them. CDR3 size: 14 residues. Germline assignment: CDR1 MNHEY and CDR2 SMNVEV (reference sequence). The DNA of the CDR3 is TGTGCCAGCAGTCCCTGGAAGAAAGACACTGAAGCTTTCTTT. Protein product: CASSPWKKDTEAFF.

Details on this clone: At one of its ends the junction is not consistent with the germline gene, which may arise from a read error. This rearrangement joins TRBV27 to TRBJ1-2; D gene uncertain. CDR3 length: 13 residues. CDR1 MNHEY and CDR2 SMNVEV come from the germline V gene (reference sequence). CDR3 DNA: TGTGCCAGCAGTTTAATCGGCGGAGATGGCTGCACCTTC. Translating gives CASSLIGGDGCTF.

This chain links TRBV6-4 with TRBJ2-2; D perhaps matches TRBD2 (5 bases). CDR1 MRHNA and CDR2 SNTAGT come from the germline V gene. The CDR3 contains 16 residues. V shed 0 bases and J shed 2 bases, with 10 bases lying between them. CDR3 in amino acids: CASSDSPGRNTGELFF. CDR3 bases: TGTGCCAGCAGTGACTCGCCGGGAAGAAACACCGGGGAGCTGTTTTTT.

This chain connects TRBV7-2 to TRBJ1-4; D is unclear. The CDR3 is made up of 16 amino acids. Trimming took off 3 bases at V and 0 bases at J, with 11 bases between the two ends. The germline gives CDR1 SGHTA, CDR2 FQGNSA. The CDR3 protein is CASSFPESSTNEKLFF. The CDR3 nucleotides are TGTGCCAGCAGCTTTCCGGAATCATCAACTAATGAAAAACTGTTTTTT. Filled out from reference TRBV7-2 and TRBJ1-4, the complete variable domain reads GAGVSQSPSNKVTEKGKDVELRCDPISGHTALYWYRQSLGQGLEFLIYFQGNSAPDKSGLPSDRFSAERTGGSVSTLTIQRTQQEDSAVYLCASSFPESSTNEKLFFGSGTQLSVL.

This chain connects TRBV2 to TRBJ2-7; no definite D call. The length of the CDR3 is 12 residues. From germline, CDR1 is SNHLY and CDR2 FYNNEI. Deletions cut 4 bases from V and 3 bases from J, with 7 bases between. The CDR3 DNA is TGTGCCAGCAGTGTACTATACTACGAGCAGTACTTC. Protein sequence: CASSVLYYEQYF.

The V call is TRBV6-5, the J call TRBJ1-5; the match to TRBD1 covers 8 bases. The trim removed 5 bases at V and 0 bases at J, leaving 3 bases unmatched. Germline V gene data show CDR1 as MNHEY and CDR2 as SVGAGI. This CDR3 contains 15 residues. In DNA form, the CDR3 reads TGTGCCAGCAGTCCAGGGGGCGTTAGCAATCAGCCCCAGCATTTT. Amino acid sequence: CASSPGGVSNQPQHF.

This clone was seen once. This rearrangement joins TRBV7-9 to TRBJ2-7, with D possibly matching TRBD1 (6 bases). Germline V lookup: CDR1 SEHNR, CDR2 FQNEAQ (reference sequence). V was shortened by 7 bases and J by 1 base, with 8 bases between the two germline ends. CDR3 size: 12 residues. CDR3 DNA: TGTGCCAGCAAGGGGGAGTCCTACGAGCAGTACTTC. Its translation is CASKGESYEQYF.

In regard to this clone: This specimen includes other DNA sequences encoding the same CDR3. The V call is TRBV5-6, the J call TRBJ2-3, with no clear D. In germline, CDR1 is SGHDT, CDR2 YYEEEE. Deletions cut 0 bases from V and 3 bases from J, with 8 bases between. This CDR3 is built from 14 residues. The CDR3 region has the DNA TGTGCCAGCAGCTTGGGGGCAGAGACAGATACGCAGTATTTT. This gives the protein CASSLGAETDTQYF.

The chain couples TRBV29-1 to TRBJ2-1; D not resolved. Germline V CDR1 and CDR2: SQVTM, ANQGSEA. V was pared by 4 bases and J by 9 bases, with 7 bases between. The length of the CDR3 is 10 residues. The CDR3 sequence: CSVGSSEQFF. The CDR3 region has the DNA TGCAGCGTTGGGTCTTCTGAGCAGTTCTTC.

This clone has only one observation. The rearrangement links TRBV14 to TRBJ2-1; 7 positions agree with TRBD1. Germline V lookup: CDR1 SGHDN, CDR2 FVKESK. The V segment lost 5 bases and the J segment 3 bases; nucleotides outside the gene matches: 1. The CDR3 totals 13 residues. CDR3: CASSWDSYNEQFF. CDR3 coding DNA: TGTGCCAGCAGCTGGGACAGCTACAATGAGCAGTTCTTC.

The CDR3 here is CASSELEHSSYNEQFF. CDR3 in DNA: TGTGCCAGCAGTGAATTAGAACACAGCTCCTACAATGAGCAGTTCTTC. The chain recombines TRBV25-1 with TRBJ2-1; no firm D call. CDR3 length equals 16 residues. The germline V and J ends were trimmed by 1 base and 0 bases, with 10 bases remaining between them. Germline CDR1 MGHDK, CDR2 SYGVNS.

The chain couples TRBV9 to TRBJ2-7; the D gene is possibly TRBD2 (5 bases). The CDR3 consists of 14 residues. Germline values: CDR1 SGDLS, CDR2 YYNGEE. Deletions cut 0 bases from V and 6 bases from J, with 13 bases between. CDR3 nucleotide sequence: TGTGCCAGCAGCGTAGGAGGGAGAAGTGCCGAGCAGTACTTC. Translated, it gives CASSVGGRSAEQYF.